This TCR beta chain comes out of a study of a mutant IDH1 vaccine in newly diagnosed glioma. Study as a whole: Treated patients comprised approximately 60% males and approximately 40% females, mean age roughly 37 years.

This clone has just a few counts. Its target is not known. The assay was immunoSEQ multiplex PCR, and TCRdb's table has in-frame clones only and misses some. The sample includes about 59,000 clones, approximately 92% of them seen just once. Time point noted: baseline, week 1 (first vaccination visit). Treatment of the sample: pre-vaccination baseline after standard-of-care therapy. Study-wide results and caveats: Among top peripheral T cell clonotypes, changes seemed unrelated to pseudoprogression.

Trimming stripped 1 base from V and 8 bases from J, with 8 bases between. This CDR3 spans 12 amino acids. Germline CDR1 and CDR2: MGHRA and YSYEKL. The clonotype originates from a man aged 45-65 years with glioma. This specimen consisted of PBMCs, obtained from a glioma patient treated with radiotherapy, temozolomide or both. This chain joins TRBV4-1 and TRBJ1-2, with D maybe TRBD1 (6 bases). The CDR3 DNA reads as TGCGCCAGCAGCCAAGTAGGGGGGGGCTACACCTTC. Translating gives CASSQVGGGYTF.